These 29 T cell receptor beta chains were all obtained from the same sample, sequenced in a study of blood T cell repertoires in COVID-19. The repertoire was sequenced with immunoSEQ multiplex PCR; TCRdb's copy has only in-frame clones and lacks some. The data show about 190,000 clones, with 89% seen just once and 5.5% to 7.5% held by the top ten. The sequenced material came from peripheral blood. Every receptor here comes from a man aged 35 to 55 with acute or convalescent COVID-19.

V and J are TRBV19 and TRBJ2-7; TRBD2 aligns across 11 bases. The V and J ends lost 6 bases and 6 bases, in that order; junction bases with no gene match: 7. There are 14 residues in the CDR3. The germline V gene has CDR1 LNHDA and CDR2 SQIVND (reference sequence). The CDR3 loop reads CASSPLAGAFEQYF. Here the CDR3 DNA reads TGTGCCAGTAGCCCACTAGCGGGGGCCTTCGAGCAGTACTTC.

The chain combines TRBV18 with TRBJ1-1; D is unclear. The CDR3 consists of 13 residues. With 3 bases removed from V and 1 base from J, the gap between germline ends came to 6 bases. Per germline, CDR1 KGHSH and CDR2 LQKENI. The CDR3 reads CASSPAENTEAFF. The CDR3, as DNA: TGTGCCAGCTCACCGGCAGAGAACACTGAAGCTTTCTTT.

The chain joins TRBV5-1 to TRBJ1-2, with TRBD1 matching 9 bases. V was pared by 3 bases and J by 8 bases, with 11 bases of the junction left unmatched. The CDR3 runs 15 residues. Germline V gene lookup returns CDR1 SGHRS and CDR2 YFSETQ. This CDR3 is CASSYGQGPLVGYTF. As DNA, the CDR3 is TGCGCCAGCAGCTACGGACAGGGGCCCCTTGTGGGCTACACCTTC.

V usage is TRBV5-1 and J usage is TRBJ2-7; tentative D call: TRBD2 (7 bases). Germline CDR1 and CDR2: SGHRS and YFSETQ. CDR3 size: 15 residues. Between the trimmed V and J ends, which lost 1 base and 4 bases, there was a span of 15 bases. The CDR3 loop reads CASSLMGGGPYEQYF. The CDR3 DNA sequence: TGCGCCAGCAGCTTGATGGGGGGGGGCCCGTACGAGCAGTACTTC. Looking up the rest from reference TRBV5-1 and TRBJ2-7 gives the full variable domain: KAGVTQTPRYLIKTRGQQVTLSCSPISGHRSVSWYQQTPGQGLQFLFEYFSETQRNKGNFPGRFSGRQFSNSRSEMNVSTLELGDSALYLCASSLMGGGPYEQYFGPGTRLTVT.

This chain links TRBV18 with TRBJ1-3; possible D gene TRBD1, 5 bases. The CDR3 sequence is 15 residues long. V was trimmed by 1 base and J by 0 bases, leaving 7 bases between them. Germline V CDR1 and CDR2: KGHSH, LQKENI. For the CDR3, the DNA is TGTGCCAGCTCACCACAGGGGCGCTCTGGAAACACCATATATTTT. Translating gives CASSPQGRSGNTIYF.

The J gene is TRBJ1-3, the V gene TRBV28; 9 bases map to TRBD1. The germline CDR1 and CDR2 sequences are MDHEN and SYDVKM. The V segment lost 7 bases and the J segment 0 bases; nucleotides outside the gene matches: 4. The CDR3 is 15 residues long. CDR3 sequence: CASTPGQGSGNTIYF. Here the CDR3 DNA reads TGTGCCAGCACCCCGGGACAGGGCTCTGGAAACACCATATATTTT.

The chain couples TRBV18 to TRBJ1-2; D possibly corresponds to TRBD1 (6 bases). CDR1 is KGHSH and CDR2 is LQKENI in the germline V gene. The CDR3 is made up of 16 amino acids. V was trimmed by 2 bases and J by 4 bases, leaving 17 bases between them. The chain's CDR3 is CASSPDSGHNFYGYTF. The CDR3 nucleotides are TGTGCCAGCTCACCAGACTCGGGACATAACTTCTATGGCTACACCTTC.

CDR3 protein: CAIRDAANSYEQYF. As DNA, the CDR3 is TGTGCCATCAGGGATGCAGCGAACTCCTACGAGCAGTACTTC. V gene TRBV10-3 combines with J gene TRBJ2-7; D is uncertain. There are 14 residues in the CDR3. Germline V lookup: CDR1 ENHRY, CDR2 SYGVKD. V was shortened by 6 bases and J by 0 bases, with 12 bases between the two germline ends.

This rearrangement joins TRBV18 to TRBJ2-3; TRBD2 aligns across 11 bases. The trim removed 3 bases at V and 1 base at J, leaving 0 bases unmatched. CDR1 is KGHSH and CDR2 is LQKENI in the germline V gene. This CDR3 is built from 15 residues. CDR3 in DNA: TGTGCCAGCTCACCGGGACTAGCGGGCACAGATACGCAGTATTTT. This sequence encodes CASSPGLAGTDTQYF.

The chain employs TRBV28 and TRBJ2-7, with D possibly matching TRBD2 (6 bases). The length of the CDR3 is 12 residues. V was shortened by 5 bases and J by 3 bases, with 8 bases between the two germline ends. The germline CDR1 and CDR2 sequences are MDHEN and SYDVKM. For the CDR3, the DNA is TGTGCCAGCAGTGACGGGGGCTACGAGCAGTACTTC. As protein: CASSDGGYEQYF.

This chain connects TRBV2 to TRBJ1-5; a weak D match, TRBD1 (6 bases). Trimming removed 1 base from V and 3 bases from J, with 10 bases in between. CDR3 length equals 15 residues. CDR1 and CDR2 from the germline V gene are SNHLY and FYNNEI. CDR3 protein: CASSEGAGANQPQHF. In DNA, the CDR3 is TGTGCCAGCAGTGAAGGGGCAGGGGCCAATCAGCCCCAGCATTTT.

The CDR3 coding sequence is TGTGCCAGCAGCTTGGGACTAGCGGGACCCCAAGAGACCCAGTACTTC. Translating it yields CASSLGLAGPQETQYF. The chain couples TRBV5-4 to TRBJ2-5; 11 positions agree with TRBD2. From germline, CDR1 is SGHNT and CDR2 YYREEE (reference sequence). The J segment lost 1 base and the V segment lost 0 bases, leaving 2 bases of the junction unmatched. The CDR3 is made up of 16 amino acids.

The V gene is TRBV6-2 or TRBV6-3, the J gene TRBJ1-2; 7 nucleotides line up with TRBD1. There are 13 residues in the CDR3. Germline V lookup: CDR1 MNHEY, CDR2 SVGEGT. J lost 4 bases, V lost 6 bases, and 5 bases had no gene match. The DNA for the CDR3 is TGTGCCAGCAGCGAGACAGGGACCTATGGCTACACCTTC. It encodes CASSETGTYGYTF.

CDR3 loop: CASSRRLAAHTEAFF. CDR3 nucleotides: TGTGCCAGCAGTCGCCGTTTAGCAGCGCACACTGAAGCTTTCTTT. The genes are TRBV6-6 and TRBJ1-1, with D uncertain. Germline V gene sequence: CDR1 MNHNY, CDR2 SVGAGI (reference sequence). The CDR3 runs to 15 residues. V lost 5 bases and J lost 3, with 16 bases in between.

This clone showed up just a few times. The germline gene is not matched at one end of the junction; a read error may be the cause. The chain carries TRBV6-9 and TRBJ2-4; D is ambiguous. Germline V gene lookup returns CDR1 MNHGY and CDR2 SVAAGI. The CDR3 totals 10 residues. This chain's CDR3 is CYLAKNIQYF. The CDR3 nucleotides are TGCTACTTAGCCAAAAACATTCAGTACTTC.

The rearrangement links TRBV4-3 to TRBJ2-3; TRBD2 agrees at 11 bases. Germline V CDR1 and CDR2: LGHNA, YSLEER. Germline trimming cut 2 bases from V and 5 bases from J; bases unmatched to any gene: 9. The length of the CDR3 is 17 residues. The CDR3 DNA reads as TGCGCCAGCAGCCAACTCAATAGCGGGGGGGCCCGAGATACGCAGTATTTT. This sequence encodes CASSQLNSGGARDTQYF.

The genes are TRBV14 and TRBJ1-5, with D possibly TRBD1 on 6 matching bases. V lost 2 bases to trimming and J lost 0 bases, with 17 bases between them. The V gene's germline CDR1 is SGHDN and CDR2 FVKESK. The CDR3 spans 18 residues. For the CDR3, the DNA is TGTGCCAGCAGCCAACGGACAGCCCCCCTCTATAGCAATCAGCCCCAGCATTTT. It yields the protein CASSQRTAPLYSNQPQHF.

The chain employs TRBV5-1 and TRBJ2-5; D call uncertain. Trimming pared 0 bases from V and 1 base from J, leaving 7 bases between. This CDR3 has 14 amino acids. Germline-derived CDR1 and CDR2 are SGHRS and YFSETQ. The chain's CDR3 is CASSLDRPQETQYF. CDR3 bases: TGCGCCAGCAGCTTGGACAGACCCCAAGAGACCCAGTACTTC.

Comment on this clone: A junction end diverges from the germline sequence, so it may reflect a read error. V and J are TRBV5-1 and TRBJ1-1, with D perhaps TRBD1 (6 bases). The CDR3 sequence is 13 residues long. Germline CDR1 reads SGHRS; CDR2 reads YFSETQ. The CDR3 reads CASSSSRDTEAFF. CDR3 nucleotides: TGCGCCAGCAGCTCTAGTAGGGACACGGAAGCTTTCTTT.

The chain combines TRBV5-4 with TRBJ2-4; the D gene is possibly TRBD1 (5 bases). The length of the CDR3 is 14 residues. V was shortened by 3 bases and J by 6 bases, with 13 bases between the two germline ends. The germline V gene encodes CDR1 SGHNT and CDR2 YYREEE (reference sequence). The DNA of the CDR3 is TGTGCCAGCAGCTCCCCCAATGGGGCAAACATTCAGTACTTC. Translation gives CASSSPNGANIQYF. The full variable domain, with the rest looked up from reference TRBV5-4 and TRBJ2-4, is ETGVTQSPTHLIKTRGQQVTLRCSSQSGHNTVSWYQQALGQGPQFIFQYYREEENGRGNFPPRFSGLQFPNYSSELNVNALELDDSALYLCASSSPNGANIQYFGAGTRLSVL.

The CDR3, as DNA: TGTGCCAGCAGCCAAGAAGGACAGGGGGCTAACTTCAATCAGCCCCAGCATTTT. The encoded protein is CASSQEGQGANFNQPQHF. The gene calls are TRBV4-2 and TRBJ1-5; TRBD1 matches 11 bases. The CDR3 spans 18 residues. J gave up 3 bases and V 0 bases, and 7 bases lay outside the gene matches. Per the germline V gene, CDR1 is LGHNA and CDR2 is YNFKEQ.

V and J are TRBV19 and TRBJ1-5, with a tentative D call TRBD1 (5 bases). Germline V lookup: CDR1 LNHDA, CDR2 SQIVND (reference sequence). The germline V and J ends were trimmed by 0 bases and 6 bases, with 12 bases remaining between them. The CDR3 is 15 amino acids. This CDR3 reads CASSIDGGLVQPQHF. CDR3 DNA sequence: TGTGCCAGTAGTATAGACGGGGGACTCGTTCAGCCCCAGCATTTT.

This rearrangement joins TRBV19 to TRBJ1-2, with D perhaps TRBD1 (6 bases). V was clipped by 3 bases and J by 7 bases, with 21 bases between them. The CDR3 has 16 residues. Germline CDR1 is LNHDA and CDR2 is SQIVND (reference sequence). The chain's CDR3 is CASSILHRVQVSGYTF. CDR3 sequence (DNA): TGTGCCAGTAGTATTCTCCACAGGGTTCAGGTCTCTGGCTACACCTTC.

The gene calls are TRBV18 and TRBJ2-3; possible D gene TRBD1, 5 bases. The CDR3 runs to 13 residues. CDR1 and CDR2 (germline): KGHSH, LQKENI. Trimming shortened V by 3 bases and J by 6 bases, and 10 bases separated the two germline ends. The CDR3 DNA follows: TGTGCCAGCTCACCCTCAGGGCTGGATACGCAGTATTTT. Its translation: CASSPSGLDTQYF.

This clone was detected only once. J is TRBJ2-7 and V is TRBV5-6; D is possibly TRBD1 (6 bases). The CDR3 spans 14 residues. CDR1 SGHDT and CDR2 YYEEEE come from the germline V gene. Trimming cost V 2 bases and J 1 base, with 10 bases left between them. Here the CDR3 DNA reads TGTGCCAGCAGCTTTGACAGGATTTCCTACGAGCAGTACTTC. This sequence encodes CASSFDRISYEQYF.

This clone was observed a few times. The V call is TRBV4-3, the J call TRBJ1-2; unclear D gene. V gave up 1 base and J gave up 9 bases, with 15 bases separating them. Germline-derived CDR1 and CDR2 are LGHNA and YSLEER. The CDR3 is 14 amino acids. CDR3 DNA: TGCGCCAGCAGCCAAGTCCGAGGGCAGGCCCGCTACACCTTC. This sequence encodes CASSQVRGQARYTF.

J is TRBJ2-7 and V is TRBV4-2, with D possibly matching TRBD1 (6 bases). The CDR3 loop spans 15 amino acids. Germline V gene sequence: CDR1 LGHNA, CDR2 YNFKEQ. Trimming removed 1 base at V and 2 bases at J, with 12 bases between. The CDR3 sequence is CASSQGGTPTYEQYF. The DNA for the CDR3 is TGTGCCAGCAGCCAAGGGGGGACACCTACCTACGAGCAGTACTTC.

This clone was counted a single time. This chain uses TRBV3-1 (or the pseudogene TRBV3-2) with TRBJ1-3; 8 bases are a match to TRBD1. CDR3 size: 15 residues. After removal of 1 base from V and 6 bases from J, the junction contained 5 bases not matched to a gene. Germline V lookup: CDR1 LGHDT, CDR2 YNNKEL (reference sequence). CDR3 bases: TGTGCCAGCAGCCAAGGGACAGGGTTCGAAAACACCATATATTTT. It translates to CASSQGTGFENTIYF.

This clone showed up just once. This chain uses TRBV13 with TRBJ1-1; D uncertain. This CDR3 region has 15 residues. Germline assignment: CDR1 PRHDT and CDR2 FYEKMQ (reference sequence). Trimming shortened V by 0 bases and J by 4 bases, and 12 bases separated the two germline ends. The CDR3 is CASSLGAGRGTEAFF. For the CDR3, the DNA is TGTGCCAGCAGCTTAGGGGCCGGGCGGGGCACTGAAGCTTTCTTT.